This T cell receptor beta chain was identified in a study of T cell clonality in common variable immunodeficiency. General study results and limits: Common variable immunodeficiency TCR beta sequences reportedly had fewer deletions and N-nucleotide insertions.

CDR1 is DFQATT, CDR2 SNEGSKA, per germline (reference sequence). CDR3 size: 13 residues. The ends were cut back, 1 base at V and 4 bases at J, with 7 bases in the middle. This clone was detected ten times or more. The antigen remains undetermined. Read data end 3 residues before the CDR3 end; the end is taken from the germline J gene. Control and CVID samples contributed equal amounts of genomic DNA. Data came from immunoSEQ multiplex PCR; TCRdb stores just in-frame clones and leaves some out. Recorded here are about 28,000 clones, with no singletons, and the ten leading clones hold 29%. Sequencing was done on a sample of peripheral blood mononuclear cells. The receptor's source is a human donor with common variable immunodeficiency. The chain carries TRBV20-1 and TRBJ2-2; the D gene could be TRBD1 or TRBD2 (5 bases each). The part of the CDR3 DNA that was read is TGCAGTGCTAGAGGAGGGGCCACCGGGGAG. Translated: CSARGGATGE. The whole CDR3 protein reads CSARGGATGELFF.